This T cell receptor beta chain was identified in a study of blood T cell repertoires in COVID-19. This clone was detected only once. In the original analysis: Amplifying reference gene primers gave estimates of nucleated cell counts. The data were produced by immunoSEQ multiplex PCR, yet TCRdb's version contains in-frame clones alone and is incomplete. That table supplies the V and J calls and clone size; D and trimming were determined from the DNA. The sample carries roughly 260,000 clones, about 88% recorded once. This CDR3 is built from 17 residues. J was trimmed by 0 bases and V by 6 bases; bases with no gene match: 13. Germline V gene data show CDR1 as LGHNT and CDR2 as FRNRAP.

This TCR derives from a man between 60 and 70 years old who had recovered from COVID-19. The chain joins TRBV12-5 to TRBJ1-2; 7 bases are a match to TRBD1. Specimen: peripheral blood. The DNA of the CDR3 is TGTGCTAGTGGCACCTCCCCTGGACAGGTGACTAACTATGGCTACACCTTC. Its translation: CASGTSPGQVTNYGYTF.